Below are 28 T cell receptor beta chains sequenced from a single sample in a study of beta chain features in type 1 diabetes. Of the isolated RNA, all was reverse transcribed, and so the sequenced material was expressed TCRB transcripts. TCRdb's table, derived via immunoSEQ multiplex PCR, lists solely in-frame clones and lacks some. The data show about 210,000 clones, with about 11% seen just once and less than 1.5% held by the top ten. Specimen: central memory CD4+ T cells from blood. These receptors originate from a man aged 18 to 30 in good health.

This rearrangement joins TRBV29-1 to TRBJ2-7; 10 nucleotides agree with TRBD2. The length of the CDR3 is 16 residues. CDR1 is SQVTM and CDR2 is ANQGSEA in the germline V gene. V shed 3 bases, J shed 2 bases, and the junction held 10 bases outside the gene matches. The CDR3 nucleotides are TGCAGCGTTGACGGGTTTCTAGCGGGAGTCCCCTACGAGCAGTACTTC. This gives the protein CSVDGFLAGVPYEQYF.

This CDR3 reads CASSETVITYNEQFF. Here the CDR3 DNA reads TGTGCCAGCAGTGAGACAGTGATTACCTACAATGAGCAGTTCTTC. The V and J genes are TRBV6-1 and TRBJ2-1; D possibly corresponds to TRBD1 (5 bases). Germline CDR1 is MNHNS and CDR2 is SASEGT. CDR3 length: 15 amino acids. The germline V and J ends were trimmed by 3 bases and 2 bases, with 11 bases remaining between them.

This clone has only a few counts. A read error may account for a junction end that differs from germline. DNA for the CDR3: TGTGCCATCAGTGAGAATGTCGCTAGAATCTACGTCTTC. Translating it yields CAISENVARIYVF. The chain joins TRBV10-3 to TRBJ2-1; D is uncertain. This CDR3 is 13 amino acids long. Germline V lookup: CDR1 ENHRY, CDR2 SYGVKD.

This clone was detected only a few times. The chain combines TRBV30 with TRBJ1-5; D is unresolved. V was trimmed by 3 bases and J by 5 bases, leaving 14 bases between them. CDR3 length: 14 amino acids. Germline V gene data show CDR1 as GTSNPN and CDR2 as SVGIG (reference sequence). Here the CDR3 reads CAWSPLRRDQPQHF. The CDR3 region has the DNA TGTGCCTGGAGCCCCCTCCGGCGGGATCAGCCCCAGCATTTT.

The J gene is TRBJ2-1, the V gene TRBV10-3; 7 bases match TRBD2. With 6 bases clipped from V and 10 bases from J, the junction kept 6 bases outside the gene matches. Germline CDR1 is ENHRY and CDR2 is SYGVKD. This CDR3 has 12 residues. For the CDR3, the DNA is TGTGCCATCAGCGACGGAGCGGGAGAGCAGTTCTTC. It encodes CAISDGAGEQFF.

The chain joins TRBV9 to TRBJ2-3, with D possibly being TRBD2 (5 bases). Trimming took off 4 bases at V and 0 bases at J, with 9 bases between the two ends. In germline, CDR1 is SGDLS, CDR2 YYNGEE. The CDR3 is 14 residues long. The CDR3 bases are TGTGCCAGCAGCTCAGGACTGAGCACAGATACGCAGTATTTT. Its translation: CASSSGLSTDTQYF.

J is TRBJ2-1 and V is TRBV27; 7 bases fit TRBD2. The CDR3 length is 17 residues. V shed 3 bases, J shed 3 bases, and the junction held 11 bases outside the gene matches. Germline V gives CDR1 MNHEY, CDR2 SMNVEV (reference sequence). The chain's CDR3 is CASSFRPRLAVYNEQFF. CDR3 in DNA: TGTGCCAGCAGTTTCCGCCCAAGGCTAGCGGTCTACAATGAGCAGTTCTTC.

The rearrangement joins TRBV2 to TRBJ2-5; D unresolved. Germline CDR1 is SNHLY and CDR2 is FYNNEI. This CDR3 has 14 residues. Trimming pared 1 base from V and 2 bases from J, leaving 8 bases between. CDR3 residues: CASSEGQRQETQYF. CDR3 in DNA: TGTGCCAGCAGTGAAGGTCAAAGACAAGAGACCCAGTACTTC.

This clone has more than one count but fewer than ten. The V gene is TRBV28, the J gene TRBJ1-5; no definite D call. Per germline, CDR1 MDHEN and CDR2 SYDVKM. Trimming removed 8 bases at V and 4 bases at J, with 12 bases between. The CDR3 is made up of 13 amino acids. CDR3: CASGAVVNQPQHF. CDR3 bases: TGTGCCAGCGGAGCGGTTGTGAATCAGCCCCAGCATTTT.

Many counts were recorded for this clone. In DNA form, the CDR3 reads TGTGCCTGGAGTGGACGCCCCGGACTAGCGGGACGGGAGCAGTACTTC. Its translation: CAWSGRPGLAGREQYF. V usage is TRBV30 and J usage is TRBJ2-7, with 12 bases lining up with TRBD2. Trimming at V came to 1 base and at J to 7 bases, leaving 11 bases not matched to a gene. CDR1 is GTSNPN, CDR2 SVGIG, per germline (reference sequence). This CDR3 contains 16 residues.

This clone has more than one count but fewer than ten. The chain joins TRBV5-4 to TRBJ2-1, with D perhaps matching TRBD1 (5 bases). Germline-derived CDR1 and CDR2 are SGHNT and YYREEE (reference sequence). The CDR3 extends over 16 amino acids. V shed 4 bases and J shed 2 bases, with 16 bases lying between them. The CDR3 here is CASSLKGLDPYNEQFF. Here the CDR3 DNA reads TGTGCCAGCAGCCTGAAGGGGTTGGACCCCTACAATGAGCAGTTCTTC. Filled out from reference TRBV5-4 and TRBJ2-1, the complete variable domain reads ETGVTQSPTHLIKTRGQQVTLRCSSQSGHNTVSWYQQALGQGPQFIFQYYREEENGRGNFPPRFSGLQFPNYSSELNVNALELDDSALYLCASSLKGLDPYNEQFFGPGTRLTVL.

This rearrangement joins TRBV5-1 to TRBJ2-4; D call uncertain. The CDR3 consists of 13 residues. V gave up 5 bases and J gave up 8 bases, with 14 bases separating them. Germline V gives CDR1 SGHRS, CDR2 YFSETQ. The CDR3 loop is CASRRTVVDIQYF. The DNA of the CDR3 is TGCGCCAGCAGGAGGACGGTGGTGGACATTCAGTACTTC.

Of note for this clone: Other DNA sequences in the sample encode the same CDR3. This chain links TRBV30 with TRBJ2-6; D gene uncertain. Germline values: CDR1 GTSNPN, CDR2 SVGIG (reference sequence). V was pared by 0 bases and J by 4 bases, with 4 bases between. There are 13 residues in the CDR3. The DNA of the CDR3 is TGTGCCTGGAGTGTTGGGGGGGCCAACGTCCTGACTTTC. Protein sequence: CAWSVGGANVLTF.

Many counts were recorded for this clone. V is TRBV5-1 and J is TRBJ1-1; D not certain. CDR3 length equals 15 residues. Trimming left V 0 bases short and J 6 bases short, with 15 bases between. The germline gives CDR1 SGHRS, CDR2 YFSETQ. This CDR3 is CASSLVAGSRAEAFF. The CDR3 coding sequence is TGCGCCAGCAGCTTGGTGGCGGGGTCTAGGGCTGAAGCTTTCTTT.

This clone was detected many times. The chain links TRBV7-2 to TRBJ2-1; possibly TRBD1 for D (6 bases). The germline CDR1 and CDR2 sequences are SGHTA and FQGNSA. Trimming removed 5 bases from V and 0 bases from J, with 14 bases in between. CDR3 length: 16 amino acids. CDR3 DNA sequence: TGTGCCAGCAGCCAAATGGGACATTCCTCCTACAATGAGCAGTTCTTC. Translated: CASSQMGHSSYNEQFF.

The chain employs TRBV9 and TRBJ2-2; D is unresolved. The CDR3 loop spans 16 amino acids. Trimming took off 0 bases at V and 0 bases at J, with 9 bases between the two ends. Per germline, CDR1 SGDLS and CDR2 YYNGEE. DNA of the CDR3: TGTGCCAGCAGCGTAGGGAGAGGAGCGAACACCGGGGAGCTGTTTTTT. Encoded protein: CASSVGRGANTGELFF.

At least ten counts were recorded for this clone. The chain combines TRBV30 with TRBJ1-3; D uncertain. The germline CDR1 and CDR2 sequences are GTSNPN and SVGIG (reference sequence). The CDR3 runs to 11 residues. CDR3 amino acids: CVKSSGNTIYF. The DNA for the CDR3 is TGTGTTAAAAGCTCTGGAAACACCATATATTTT. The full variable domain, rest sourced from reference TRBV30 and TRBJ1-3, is SQTIHQWPATLVQPVGSPLSLECTVEGTSNPNLYWYRQAAGRGLQLLFYSVGIGQISSEVPQNLSASRPQDRQFILSSKKLLLSDSGFYLCVKSSGNTIYFGEGSWLTVV.

This CDR3 reads CASSIAGDDETQYF. In nucleotides, the CDR3 is TGTGCCAGCAGTATAGCGGGAGATGACGAGACCCAGTACTTC. The V call is TRBV28, the J call TRBJ2-5; 9 bases agree with TRBD2. The germline V gene has CDR1 MDHEN and CDR2 SYDVKM. The CDR3 is made up of 14 amino acids. Trimming removed 5 bases from V and 5 bases from J; junction bases left unmatched: 6.

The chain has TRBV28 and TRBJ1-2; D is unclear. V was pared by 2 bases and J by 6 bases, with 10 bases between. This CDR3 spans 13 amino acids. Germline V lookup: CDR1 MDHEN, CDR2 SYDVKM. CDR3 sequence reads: CASSLLIEDGYTF. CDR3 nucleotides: TGTGCCAGCAGTTTACTCATCGAGGATGGCTACACCTTC.

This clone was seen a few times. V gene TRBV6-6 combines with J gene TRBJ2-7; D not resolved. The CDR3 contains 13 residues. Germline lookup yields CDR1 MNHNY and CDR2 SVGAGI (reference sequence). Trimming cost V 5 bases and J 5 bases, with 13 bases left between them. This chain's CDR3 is CASSRDTDHEQYF. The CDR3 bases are TGTGCCAGCAGTCGCGACACTGACCACGAGCAGTACTTC.

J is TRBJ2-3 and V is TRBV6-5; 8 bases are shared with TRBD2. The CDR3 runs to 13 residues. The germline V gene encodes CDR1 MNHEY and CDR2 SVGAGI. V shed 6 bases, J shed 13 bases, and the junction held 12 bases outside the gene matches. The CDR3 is CASSRSTSGAKYF. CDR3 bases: TGTGCCAGCAGCCGCTCAACTAGCGGAGCTAAGTATTTT.

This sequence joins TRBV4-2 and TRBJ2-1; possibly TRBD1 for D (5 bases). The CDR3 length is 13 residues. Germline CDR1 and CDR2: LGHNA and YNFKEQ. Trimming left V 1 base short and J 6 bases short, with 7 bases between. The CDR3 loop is CASSQGRGNEQFF. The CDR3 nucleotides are TGTGCCAGCAGCCAAGGAAGGGGCAATGAGCAGTTCTTC.

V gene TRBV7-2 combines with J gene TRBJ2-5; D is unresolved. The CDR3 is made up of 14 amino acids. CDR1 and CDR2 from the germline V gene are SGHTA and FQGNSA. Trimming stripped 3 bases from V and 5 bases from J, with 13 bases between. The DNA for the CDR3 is TGTGCCAGCAGCTTCGGAGTTGTAACGGAGACCCAGTACTTC. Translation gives CASSFGVVTETQYF.

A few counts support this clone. CDR3 protein: CASSPPTGLVYEQYF. The CDR3, as DNA: TGTGCCAGCAGCCCTCCGACAGGGCTGGTCTACGAGCAGTACTTC. The V call is TRBV7-9, the J call TRBJ2-7, with 7 nucleotides matching TRBD1. Germline-derived CDR1 and CDR2 are SEHNR and FQNEAQ (reference sequence). The V and J ends lost 5 bases and 3 bases, in that order; junction bases with no gene match: 10. There are 15 residues in the CDR3.

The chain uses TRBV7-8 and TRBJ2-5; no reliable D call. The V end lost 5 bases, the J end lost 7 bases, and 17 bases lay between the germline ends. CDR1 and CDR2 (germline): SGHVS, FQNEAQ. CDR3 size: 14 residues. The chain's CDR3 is CASSITTELRTQYF. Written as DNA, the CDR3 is TGTGCCAGCAGCATTACGACCGAATTAAGGACCCAGTACTTC.

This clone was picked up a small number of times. CDR3 region: CASSPFSYNEQFF. The CDR3 DNA sequence: TGCGCCAGCAGCCCTTTTTCCTACAATGAGCAGTTCTTC. The chain employs TRBV4-1 and TRBJ2-1; D is unresolved. This CDR3 has 13 amino acids. CDR1 MGHRA and CDR2 YSYEKL come from the germline V gene. Trimming stripped 4 bases from V and 1 base from J, with 5 bases between.

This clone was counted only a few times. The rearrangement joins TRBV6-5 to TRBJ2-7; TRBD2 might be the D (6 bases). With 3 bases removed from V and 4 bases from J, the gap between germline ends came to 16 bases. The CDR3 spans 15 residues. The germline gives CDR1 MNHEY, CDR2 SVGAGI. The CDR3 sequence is CASSYNGAGPYEQYF. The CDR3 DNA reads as TGTGCCAGCAGTTATAACGGAGCGGGTCCGTACGAGCAGTACTTC.

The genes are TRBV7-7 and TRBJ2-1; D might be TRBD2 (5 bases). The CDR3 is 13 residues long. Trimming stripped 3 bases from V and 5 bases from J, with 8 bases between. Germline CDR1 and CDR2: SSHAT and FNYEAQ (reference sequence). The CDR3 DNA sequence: TGTGCCAGCAGCTTCTCCGGGGACAATGAGCAGTTCTTC. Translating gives CASSFSGDNEQFF.